This T cell receptor beta chain originates from a study of CD8 T cells in ankylosing spondylitis. For this clonotype: The antigen is undetermined.

Germline values: CDR1 MNHEY, CDR2 SVGEGT. The CDR3 has 16 residues. V shed 2 bases, J shed 3 bases, and the junction held 5 bases outside the gene matches. General observations from the study: Past studies reported some motif variants in reactive arthritis synovial fluid and blood. A motif in TCR beta, a set of eight or nine highly homologous variants, appeared characteristic of ankylosing spondylitis blood. Peripheral blood held disease-linked clones only at relatively low frequency, and these were CD8+.

MiXCR, applied by TCRdb to the 5' RACE reads, yields one record per CDR3 protein. The sample records 350,000 to 450,000 distinct CDR3 sequences, more than 20% being singletons. This chain uses TRBV6-2 or TRBV6-3 with TRBJ2-2, with TRBD2 identical over 8 bases. The sequenced material came from blood, either unsorted or a sorted T cell fraction (not recorded which). The receptor's source is a male donor with ankylosing spondylitis or in good health (not recorded which). CDR3 amino acids: CASSYTSGGDTGELFF. The CDR3 DNA reads as TGTGCCAGCAGTTACACAAGCGGGGGAGACACCGGGGAGCTGTTTTTT.